A selection of T cell receptor beta chains follows, all from one sample in a study of beta chain features in type 1 diabetes. Repertoires were generated with immunoSEQ multiplex PCR, while TCRdb's copy carries only in-frame clones and drops some. Of about 470,000 clones listed, 30% are singletons. Sequences were obtained from naive CD4+ T cells from blood. These receptors were taken from a man aged 18 to 29 in good health. CDR3s leave out the opening cysteine and the closing phenylalanine or tryptophan. D genes are given only for firm matches. Only part of the rows carry a size: once, few, many, or a class if the clone is expanded.

clone_size: NA
d_call: NA
j_call: TRBJ2-5
v_call: TRBV29-1
cdr3_aa: SVELWAQETQY

clone_size: NA
d_call: NA
j_call: TRBJ2-3
v_call: TRBV6-1
cdr3_aa: ASSPKTGDTQY

clone_size: NA
d_call: NA
j_call: TRBJ2-5
v_call: TRBV30
cdr3_aa: AWSVVALETQY

clone_size: NA
d_call: TRBD2
j_call: TRBJ2-2
v_call: TRBV30
cdr3_aa: AWSGRAPGELF

clone_size: NA
d_call: NA
j_call: TRBJ2-5
v_call: TRBV29-1
cdr3_aa: SASWGEETQY

clone_size: NA
d_call: TRBD1
j_call: TRBJ2-2
v_call: TRBV10-3
cdr3_aa: AISESTGQGIGELF

clone_size: NA
d_call: NA
j_call: TRBJ2-1
v_call: TRBV11-2
cdr3_aa: ASSLIRASLPEEQF

clone_size: few
d_call: TRBD1
j_call: TRBJ1-2
v_call: TRBV30
cdr3_aa: AWSPDRSGRYT

clone_size: NA
d_call: TRBD1
j_call: TRBJ2-7
v_call: TRBV6-5
cdr3_aa: ASSISGGRVEQY

clone_size: few
d_call: TRBD1
j_call: TRBJ2-7
v_call: TRBV27
cdr3_aa: ASSLERTGLSEQY

clone_size: NA
d_call: NA
j_call: TRBJ2-1
v_call: TRBV9
cdr3_aa: ASGAPRSAEQF

clone_size: few
d_call: TRBD2
j_call: TRBJ2-3
v_call: TRBV30
cdr3_aa: AWSPGLAGVADTQY

clone_size: NA
d_call: TRBD1
j_call: TRBJ1-2
v_call: TRBV4-2
cdr3_aa: ASSQGDRGGYT

clone_size: NA
d_call: NA
j_call: TRBJ2-7
v_call: TRBV30
cdr3_aa: AWSGTAEQY

clone_size: NA
d_call: TRBD1
j_call: TRBJ2-2
v_call: TRBV30
cdr3_aa: AWTGTEAGELF

clone_size: few
d_call: NA
j_call: TRBJ2-5
v_call: TRBV19
cdr3_aa: ASSITGTSLVDQY

clone_size: NA
d_call: TRBD2
j_call: TRBJ2-5
v_call: TRBV7-9
cdr3_aa: ASSRSGQETQY

clone_size: NA
d_call: TRBD2
j_call: TRBJ2-2
v_call: TRBV4-1
cdr3_aa: ASSRGLADTNTGELF

clone_size: few
d_call: TRBD2
j_call: TRBJ2-5
v_call: TRBV4-1
cdr3_aa: ASSQREPSGNPAETQY

clone_size: NA
d_call: NA
j_call: TRBJ1-5
v_call: TRBV4-1
cdr3_aa: ASSQDRNQPQH

clone_size: few
d_call: TRBD1
j_call: TRBJ2-7
v_call: TRBV6-5
cdr3_aa: ASSSDRDRKIYEQY

clone_size: few
d_call: NA
j_call: TRBJ2-5
v_call: TRBV11-2
cdr3_aa: ASSFKTPQETQY

clone_size: NA
d_call: NA
j_call: TRBJ2-3
v_call: TRBV5-1
cdr3_aa: ASSLQGYSTDTQY

clone_size: few
d_call: TRBD2
j_call: TRBJ2-5
v_call: TRBV5-6
cdr3_aa: ASTVGLAVGETQY

clone_size: NA
d_call: NA
j_call: TRBJ2-6
v_call: TRBV4-1
cdr3_aa: ASSRQTPNVLT

clone_size: NA
d_call: NA
j_call: TRBJ2-1
v_call: TRBV5-4
cdr3_aa: ASTGDYNEQF

clone_size: once
d_call: NA
j_call: TRBJ2-5
v_call: TRBV30
cdr3_aa: AWSATGSHRAAQY

clone_size: NA
d_call: NA
j_call: TRBJ1-3
v_call: TRBV30
cdr3_aa: ASTGHSGNTIY

clone_size: NA
d_call: NA
j_call: TRBJ1-5
v_call: TRBV7-6
cdr3_aa: ASSLVGGQGQPQH

clone_size: few
d_call: TRBD2
j_call: TRBJ2-1
v_call: TRBV25-1
cdr3_aa: ASSEPRSGRTYEQF

clone_size: few
d_call: NA
j_call: TRBJ2-1
v_call: TRBV9
cdr3_aa: ASSPYRNEQF

clone_size: few
d_call: NA
j_call: TRBJ2-7
v_call: TRBV28
cdr3_aa: ASRRNPAIYEQY

clone_size: few
d_call: NA
j_call: TRBJ2-5
v_call: TRBV6-1
cdr3_aa: ASSGSPGETQY

clone_size: NA
d_call: NA
j_call: TRBJ2-7
v_call: TRBV10-3
cdr3_aa: AIRDSYEQY

clone_size: NA
d_call: NA
j_call: TRBJ2-1
v_call: TRBV7-2
cdr3_aa: ASSLDPGYNEQF

clone_size: NA
d_call: NA
j_call: TRBJ2-2
v_call: TRBV28
cdr3_aa: ASGEHPNTGELF